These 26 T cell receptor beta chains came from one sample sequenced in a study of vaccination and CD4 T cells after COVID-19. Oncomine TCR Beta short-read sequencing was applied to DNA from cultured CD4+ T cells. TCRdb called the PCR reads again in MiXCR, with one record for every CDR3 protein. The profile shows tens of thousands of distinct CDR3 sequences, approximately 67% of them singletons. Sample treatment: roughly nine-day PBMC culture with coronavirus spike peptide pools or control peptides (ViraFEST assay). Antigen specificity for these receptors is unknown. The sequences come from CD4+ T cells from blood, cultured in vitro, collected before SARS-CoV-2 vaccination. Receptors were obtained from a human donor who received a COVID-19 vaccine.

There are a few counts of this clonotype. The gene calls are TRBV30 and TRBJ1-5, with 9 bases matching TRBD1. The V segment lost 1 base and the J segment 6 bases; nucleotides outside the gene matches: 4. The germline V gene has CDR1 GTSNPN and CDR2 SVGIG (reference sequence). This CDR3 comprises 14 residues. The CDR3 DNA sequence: TGTGCCTGGAGTGCCGACAGGGGGGCTCAGCCCCAGCATTTT. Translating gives CAWSADRGAQPQHF.

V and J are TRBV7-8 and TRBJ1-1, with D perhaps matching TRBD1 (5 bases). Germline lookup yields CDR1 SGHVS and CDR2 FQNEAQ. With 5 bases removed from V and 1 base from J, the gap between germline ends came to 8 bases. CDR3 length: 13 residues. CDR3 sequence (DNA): TGTGCCAGCAGCATAGGACAGAACACTGAAGCTTTCTTT. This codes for CASSIGQNTEAFF.

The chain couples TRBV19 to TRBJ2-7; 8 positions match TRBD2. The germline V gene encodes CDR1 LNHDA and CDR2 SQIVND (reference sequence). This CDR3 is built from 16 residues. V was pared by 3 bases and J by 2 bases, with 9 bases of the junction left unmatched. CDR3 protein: CASSISRGAGAYEQYF. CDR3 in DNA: TGTGCCAGTAGTATCTCTCGGGGAGCGGGGGCCTACGAGCAGTACTTC.

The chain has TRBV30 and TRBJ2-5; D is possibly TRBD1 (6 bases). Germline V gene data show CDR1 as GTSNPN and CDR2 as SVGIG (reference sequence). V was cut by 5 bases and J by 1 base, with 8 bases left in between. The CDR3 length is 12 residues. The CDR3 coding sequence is TGTGCCTGGGGACAGTCCCAAGAGACCCAGTACTTC. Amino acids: CAWGQSQETQYF.

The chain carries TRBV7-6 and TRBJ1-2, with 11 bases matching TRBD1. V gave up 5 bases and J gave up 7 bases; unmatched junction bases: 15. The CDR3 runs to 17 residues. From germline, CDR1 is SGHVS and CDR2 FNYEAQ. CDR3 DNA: TGTGCCAGCAGCCAGAATATAATAATGGACAGGGGGCTTGGCTACACCTTC. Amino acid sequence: CASSQNIIMDRGLGYTF.

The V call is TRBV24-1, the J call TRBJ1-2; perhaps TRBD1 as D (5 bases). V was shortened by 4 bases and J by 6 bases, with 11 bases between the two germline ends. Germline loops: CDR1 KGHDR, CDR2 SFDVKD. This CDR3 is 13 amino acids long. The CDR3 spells CATSEGESNGYTF. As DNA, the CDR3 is TGTGCCACCAGTGAAGGGGAGAGCAATGGCTACACCTTC.

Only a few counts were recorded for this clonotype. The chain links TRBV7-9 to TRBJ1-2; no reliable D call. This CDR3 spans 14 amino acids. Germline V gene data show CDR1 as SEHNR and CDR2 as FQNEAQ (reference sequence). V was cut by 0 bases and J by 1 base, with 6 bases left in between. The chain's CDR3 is CASSLAAFNYGYTF. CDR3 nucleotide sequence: TGTGCCAGCAGCTTAGCCGCCTTTAACTATGGCTACACCTTC. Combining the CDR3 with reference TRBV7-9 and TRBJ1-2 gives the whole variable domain DTGVSQNPRHKITKRGQNVTFRCDPISEHNRLYWYRQTLGQGPEFLTYFQNEAQLEKSRLLSDRFSAERPKGSFSTLEIQRTEQGDSAMYLCASSLAAFNYGYTFGSGTRLTVV.

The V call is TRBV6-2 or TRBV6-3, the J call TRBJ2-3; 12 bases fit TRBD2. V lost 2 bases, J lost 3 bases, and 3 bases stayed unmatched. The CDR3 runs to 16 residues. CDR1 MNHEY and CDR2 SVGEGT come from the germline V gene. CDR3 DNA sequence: TGTGCCAGCAGTTACGCTAGCGGGGGGGAAACAGATACGCAGTATTTT. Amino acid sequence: CASSYASGGETDTQYF.

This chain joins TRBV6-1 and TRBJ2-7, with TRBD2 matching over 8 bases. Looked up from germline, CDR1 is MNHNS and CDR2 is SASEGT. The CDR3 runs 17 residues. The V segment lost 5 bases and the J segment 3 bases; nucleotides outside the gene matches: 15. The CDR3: CASSTRTSGDIFYEQYF. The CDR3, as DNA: TGTGCCAGCAGTACGAGAACTAGCGGCGATATCTTCTACGAGCAGTACTTC.

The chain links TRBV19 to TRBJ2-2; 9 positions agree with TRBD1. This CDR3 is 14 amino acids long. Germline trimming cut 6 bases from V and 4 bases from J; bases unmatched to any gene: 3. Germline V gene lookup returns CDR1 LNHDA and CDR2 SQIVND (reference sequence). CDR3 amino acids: CASSGTGPTGELFF. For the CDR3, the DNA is TGTGCCAGTAGCGGGACAGGGCCCACCGGGGAGCTGTTTTTT.

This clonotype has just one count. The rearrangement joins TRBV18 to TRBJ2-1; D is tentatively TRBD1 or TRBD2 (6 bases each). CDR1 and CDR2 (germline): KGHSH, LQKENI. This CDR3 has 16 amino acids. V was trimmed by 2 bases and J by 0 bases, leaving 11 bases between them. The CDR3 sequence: CASSPGGLSSYNEQFF. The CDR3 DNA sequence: TGTGCCAGCTCACCAGGGGGGCTCAGCTCCTACAATGAGCAGTTCTTC.

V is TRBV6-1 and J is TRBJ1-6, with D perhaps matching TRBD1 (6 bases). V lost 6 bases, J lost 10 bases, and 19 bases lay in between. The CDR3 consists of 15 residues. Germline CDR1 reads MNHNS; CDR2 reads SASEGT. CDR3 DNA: TGTGCCAGCAGCGTCGGGGGAAGCGGGGGCTCACCCCTCCACTTT. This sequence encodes CASSVGGSGGSPLHF.

The CDR3 spells CASSLYRGQGRITEAFF. DNA for the CDR3: TGTGCCAGCAGTTTATACCGAGGACAGGGAAGAATAACTGAAGCTTTCTTT. The rearrangement links TRBV27 to TRBJ1-1; 8 positions match TRBD1. The CDR3 length is 17 residues. Germline trimming cut 1 base from V and 5 bases from J; bases unmatched to any gene: 12. Looked up from germline, CDR1 is MNHEY and CDR2 is SMNVEV (reference sequence).

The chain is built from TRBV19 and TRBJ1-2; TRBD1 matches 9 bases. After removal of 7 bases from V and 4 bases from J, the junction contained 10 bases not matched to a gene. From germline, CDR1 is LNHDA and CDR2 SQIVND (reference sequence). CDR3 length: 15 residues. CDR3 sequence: CASTLPGQGGYGYTF. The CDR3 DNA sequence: TGTGCCAGTACCCTTCCGGGACAGGGAGGCTATGGCTACACCTTC.

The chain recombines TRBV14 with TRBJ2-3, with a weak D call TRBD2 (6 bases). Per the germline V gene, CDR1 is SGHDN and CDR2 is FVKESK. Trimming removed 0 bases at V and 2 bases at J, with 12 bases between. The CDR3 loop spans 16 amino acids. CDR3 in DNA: TGTGCCAGCAGCCAAGACGGAGGGGCGGCCACAGATACGCAGTATTTT. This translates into CASSQDGGAATDTQYF. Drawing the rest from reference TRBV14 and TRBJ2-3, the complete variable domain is EAGVTQFPSHSVIEKGQTVTLRCDPISGHDNLYWYRRVMGKEIKFLLHFVKESKQDESGMPNNRFLAERTGGTYSTLKVQPAELEDSGVYFCASSQDGGAATDTQYFGPGTRLTVL.

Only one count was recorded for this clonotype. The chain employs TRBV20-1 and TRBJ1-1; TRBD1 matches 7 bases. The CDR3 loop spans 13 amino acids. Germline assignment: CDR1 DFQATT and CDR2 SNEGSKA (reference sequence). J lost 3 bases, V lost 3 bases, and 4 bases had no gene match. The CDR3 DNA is TGCAGTGCTAGTCCAGGGGGGTACACTGAAGCTTTCTTT. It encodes CSASPGGYTEAFF.

CDR3 in amino acids: CASSTGQGFRQPQHF. The CDR3 DNA sequence: TGTGCCAGTAGTACGGGACAGGGATTTAGGCAGCCCCAGCATTTT. This chain joins TRBV19 and TRBJ1-5; 9 bases fit TRBD1. V shed 4 bases, J shed 7 bases, and the junction held 8 bases outside the gene matches. Germline loops: CDR1 LNHDA, CDR2 SQIVND (reference sequence). The CDR3 totals 15 residues.

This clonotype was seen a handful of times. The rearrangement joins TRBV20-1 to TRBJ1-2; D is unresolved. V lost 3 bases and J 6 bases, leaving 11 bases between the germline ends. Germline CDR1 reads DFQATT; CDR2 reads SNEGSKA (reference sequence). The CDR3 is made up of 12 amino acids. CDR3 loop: CSARDNTDGYTF. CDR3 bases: TGCAGTGCTAGGGATAACACAGATGGCTACACCTTC.

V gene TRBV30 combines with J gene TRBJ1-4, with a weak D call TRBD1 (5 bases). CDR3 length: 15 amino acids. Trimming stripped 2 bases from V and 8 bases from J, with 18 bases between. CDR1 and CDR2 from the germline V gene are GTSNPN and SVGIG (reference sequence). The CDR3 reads CAWSPNFGGLEKLFF. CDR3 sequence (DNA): TGTGCCTGGAGTCCGAACTTCGGGGGATTAGAAAAACTGTTTTTT.

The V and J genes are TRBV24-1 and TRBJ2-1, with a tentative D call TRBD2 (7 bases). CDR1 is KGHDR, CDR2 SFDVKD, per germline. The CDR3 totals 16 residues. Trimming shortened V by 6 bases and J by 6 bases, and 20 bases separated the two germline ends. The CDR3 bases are TGTGCCACCAGTAAAACCCGGGCGGGGGCCATCAATGAGCAGTTCTTC. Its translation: CATSKTRAGAINEQFF.

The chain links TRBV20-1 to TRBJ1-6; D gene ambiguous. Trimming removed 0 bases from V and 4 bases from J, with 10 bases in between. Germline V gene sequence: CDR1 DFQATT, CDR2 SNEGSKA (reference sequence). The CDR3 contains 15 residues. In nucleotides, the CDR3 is TGCAGTGCTAGAGATCCGCCAGATTATAATTCACCCCTCCACTTT. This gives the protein CSARDPPDYNSPLHF.

CDR3 sequence reads: CASSLGTGGANYGYTF. The CDR3 DNA follows: TGTGCCAGCAGTTTAGGGACAGGGGGAGCTAACTATGGCTACACCTTC. The chain links TRBV12-3 or TRBV12-4 to TRBJ1-2; 10 bases fit TRBD1. V lost 1 base, J lost 0 bases, and 2 bases stayed unmatched. This CDR3 has 16 amino acids.

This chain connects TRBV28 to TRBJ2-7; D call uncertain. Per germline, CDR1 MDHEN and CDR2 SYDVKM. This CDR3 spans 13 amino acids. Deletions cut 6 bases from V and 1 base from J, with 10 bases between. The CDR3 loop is CASRPTTSYEQYF. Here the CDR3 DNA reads TGTGCCAGCAGGCCGACAACTTCCTACGAGCAGTACTTC. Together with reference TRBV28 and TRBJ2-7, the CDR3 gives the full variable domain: DVKVTQSSRYLVKRTGEKVFLECVQDMDHENMFWYRQDPGLGLRLIYFSYDVKMKEKGDIPEGYSVSREKKERFSLILESASTNQTSMYLCASRPTTSYEQYFGPGTRLTVT.

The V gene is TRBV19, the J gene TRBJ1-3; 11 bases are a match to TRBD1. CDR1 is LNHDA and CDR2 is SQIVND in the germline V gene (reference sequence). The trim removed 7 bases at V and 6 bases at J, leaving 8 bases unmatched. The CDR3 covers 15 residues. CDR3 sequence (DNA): TGTGCCAGTATCCCGGACAGGGGGCGTGAAAACACCATATATTTT. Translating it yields CASIPDRGRENTIYF.

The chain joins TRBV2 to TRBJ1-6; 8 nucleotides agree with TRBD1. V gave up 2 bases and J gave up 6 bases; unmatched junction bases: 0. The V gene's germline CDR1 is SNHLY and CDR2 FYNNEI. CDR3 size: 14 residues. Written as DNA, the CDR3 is TGTGCCAGCAGTGAACAGGGGGCTAATTCACCCCTCCACTTT. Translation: CASSEQGANSPLHF.

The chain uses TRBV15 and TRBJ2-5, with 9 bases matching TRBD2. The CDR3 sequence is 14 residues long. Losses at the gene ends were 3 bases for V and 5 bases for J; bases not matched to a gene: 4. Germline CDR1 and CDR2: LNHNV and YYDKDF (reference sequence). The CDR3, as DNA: TGTGCCACCAGCAGGAATAGCGGGGGCGAGACCCAGTACTTC. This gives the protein CATSRNSGGETQYF.